This T cell receptor beta chain was profiled in a study of blood T cell repertoires in COVID-19. Clones were read by immunoSEQ multiplex PCR, and TCRdb kept only the in-frame ones, dropping some. The top ten clones hold under 30% of a sample with fewer than 50,000 clones, 90% of them seen once. With 7 bases clipped from V and 0 bases from J, the junction kept 6 bases outside the gene matches. The CDR3 length is 16 residues. CDR1 is SQVTM, CDR2 ANQGSEA, per germline. V and J are TRBV29-1 and TRBJ2-1; TRBD2 matches at 13 bases. The sample comprised peripheral blood. This sequence was found in a man aged 55 to 70 with active or convalescent COVID-19. The CDR3 protein is CSETGLAGNSYNEQFF. CDR3 in DNA: TGCAGCGAAACGGGACTAGCGGGGAACTCCTACAATGAGCAGTTCTTC.